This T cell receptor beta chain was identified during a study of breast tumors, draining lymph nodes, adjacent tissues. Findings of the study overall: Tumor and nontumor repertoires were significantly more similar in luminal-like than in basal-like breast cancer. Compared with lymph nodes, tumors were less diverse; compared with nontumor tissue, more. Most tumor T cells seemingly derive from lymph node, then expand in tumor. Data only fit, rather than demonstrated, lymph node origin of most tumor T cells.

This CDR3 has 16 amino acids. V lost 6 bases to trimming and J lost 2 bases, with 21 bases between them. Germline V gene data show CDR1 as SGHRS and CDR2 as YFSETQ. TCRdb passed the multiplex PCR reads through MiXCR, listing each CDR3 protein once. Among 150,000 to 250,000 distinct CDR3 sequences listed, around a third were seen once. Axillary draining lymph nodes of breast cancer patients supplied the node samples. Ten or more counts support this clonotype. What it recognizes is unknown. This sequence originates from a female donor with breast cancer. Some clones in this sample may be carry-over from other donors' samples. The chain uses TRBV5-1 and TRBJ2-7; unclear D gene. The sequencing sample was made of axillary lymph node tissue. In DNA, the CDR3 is TGCGCCAGCAAGAGAACCCCAAATGAAAAGGCCTACGAGCAGTACTTC. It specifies CASKRTPNEKAYEQYF.